These 30 T cell receptor beta chains originate from one sample sequenced in a study of blood T cell repertoires in COVID-19. TCRdb's copy holds only in-frame clones and misses some; the assay was immunoSEQ multiplex PCR. Among about 130,000 clones listed, approximately 86% were seen once. Sequences were obtained from peripheral blood. These receptors were collected from a woman in her sixties or seventies with COVID-19, enrolled during active disease.

The V and J genes are TRBV7-9 and TRBJ2-1; 7 bases fit TRBD2. This CDR3 comprises 12 residues. V shed 6 bases, J shed 8 bases, and the junction held 4 bases outside the gene matches. Looked up from germline, CDR1 is SEHNR and CDR2 is FQNEAQ (reference sequence). The CDR3 sequence is CASSWGGYEQFF. The CDR3 DNA reads TGTGCCAGCAGTTGGGGGGGATATGAGCAGTTCTTC.

The chain uses TRBV10-1 and TRBJ1-2, with TRBD1 matching 9 bases. Germline assignment: CDR1 WNHNN and CDR2 SYGVQD (reference sequence). V dropped 4 bases and J dropped 4; count of bases not matched to a gene: 7. The CDR3 consists of 15 residues. The CDR3 nucleotides are TGCGCCAGCAGTGGGACAGGGGACCCCATCTATGGCTACACCTTC. Its protein product is CASSGTGDPIYGYTF.

This clone has only one observation. CDR3 nucleotides: TGCGCCAGCAGCTTGGGGGCAGAGAACACCGGGGAGCTGTTTTTT. This encodes CASSLGAENTGELFF. The chain is built from TRBV5-1 and TRBJ2-2; D is unresolved. Germline CDR1 and CDR2: SGHRS and YFSETQ. Trimming cost V 0 bases and J 1 base, with 7 bases left between them. The CDR3 is made up of 15 amino acids.

A remark on this clone: The junction departs from the called germline gene at one end, perhaps through a read error. The chain couples TRBV20-1 to TRBJ1-1; D is unclear. Germline values: CDR1 DFQATT, CDR2 SNEGSKA (reference sequence). The CDR3 is made up of 10 amino acids. The DNA of the CDR3 is TGCAGTGCTAGGCGGTCTTCTTGGCTCTTT. This sequence encodes CSARRSSWLF.

This chain uses TRBV7-3 with TRBJ2-1, with 14 bases fitting TRBD2. The CDR3 is made up of 15 amino acids. With V trimmed by 4 bases and J by 11 bases, 7 bases remained unmatched. Germline CDR1 SGHTA, CDR2 FQGTGA. CDR3 in amino acids: CASSSGLAGGKKQFF. The CDR3 DNA is TGTGCCAGCAGCTCCGGACTAGCGGGGGGAAAGAAGCAGTTCTTC.

This clone showed up just once. The chain employs TRBV3-1 (or the pseudogene TRBV3-2) and TRBJ1-6; weak D call: TRBD1 (5 bases). Trimming stripped 3 bases from V and 7 bases from J, with 10 bases between. The CDR3 is 14 amino acids. Germline V gives CDR1 LGHDT, CDR2 YNNKEL (reference sequence). This CDR3 reads CASSHGGENSPLHF. CDR3 DNA sequence: TGTGCCAGCAGCCACGGAGGGGAGAATTCACCCCTCCACTTT.

There are a few counts of this clone. V usage is TRBV6-1 and J usage is TRBJ1-1; D gene ambiguous. The CDR3 is 15 residues long. CDR1 MNHNS and CDR2 SASEGT come from the germline V gene. V was pared by 1 base and J by 1 base, with 10 bases between. CDR3 amino acids: CASSEDGGWNTEAFF. DNA for the CDR3: TGTGCCAGCAGTGAAGATGGAGGGTGGAACACTGAAGCTTTCTTT.

The rearrangement joins TRBV28 to TRBJ2-1; 7 nucleotides align to TRBD2. In germline, CDR1 is MDHEN, CDR2 SYDVKM. CDR3 length: 15 amino acids. V was clipped by 2 bases and J by 7 bases; unmatched bases: 8. CDR3 loop: CASSLRPGGLNEQFF. The CDR3 nucleotides are TGTGCCAGCAGTTTACGCCCGGGGGGTCTGAATGAGCAGTTCTTC.

The chain couples TRBV6-5 to TRBJ1-5, with TRBD1 matching 9 bases. Germline assignment: CDR1 MNHEY and CDR2 SVGAGI. Trimming cost V 5 bases and J 3 bases; bases outside gene matches: 5. The CDR3 length is 15 residues. The CDR3 DNA follows: TGTGCCAGCAGTCCCGGGACAGGGTACAATCAGCCCCAGCATTTT. Translated: CASSPGTGYNQPQHF.

V usage is TRBV24-1 and J usage is TRBJ1-1, with 7 bases lining up with TRBD1. This CDR3 has 13 residues. J lost 2 bases, V lost 9 bases, and 5 bases had no gene match. The germline V gene encodes CDR1 KGHDR and CDR2 SFDVKD. CDR3 in amino acids: CATSGTENTEAFF. For the CDR3, the DNA is TGTGCCACCTCCGGGACAGAAAACACTGAAGCTTTCTTT.

The CDR3 region has the DNA TGTGCCAGCAGTAAGGGGAATAATTCACCCCTCCACTTT. This codes for CASSKGNNSPLHF. The V gene is TRBV5-6, the J gene TRBJ1-6; D is possibly TRBD1 (5 bases). Trimming removed 5 bases from V and 5 bases from J, with 8 bases in between. The CDR3 is made up of 13 amino acids. Germline V gene lookup returns CDR1 SGHDT and CDR2 YYEEEE.

The V gene is TRBV30, the J gene TRBJ1-5, with a tentative D call TRBD1 (5 bases). The V gene's germline CDR1 is GTSNPN and CDR2 SVGIG (reference sequence). The ends were cut back, 5 bases at V and 6 bases at J, with 8 bases in the middle. The CDR3 is 11 residues long. In nucleotides, the CDR3 is TGTGCCTGGCTTAGGGGTCAGCCCCAGCATTTT. The encoded protein is CAWLRGQPQHF.

The chain combines TRBV6-1 with TRBJ2-1; D perhaps matches TRBD1 (5 bases). The CDR3 runs 15 residues. The V end was cut by 1 base, the J end by 3 bases, with 10 bases between. Germline V lookup: CDR1 MNHNS, CDR2 SASEGT. The CDR3 DNA sequence: TGTGCCAGCAGTGAAGAACCCAGGGTCTACAATGAGCAGTTCTTC. As protein: CASSEEPRVYNEQFF.

This chain uses TRBV18 with TRBJ2-1; D unclear. V was trimmed by 2 bases and J by 10 bases, leaving 12 bases between them. The CDR3 is made up of 13 amino acids. Germline V lookup: CDR1 KGHSH, CDR2 LQKENI. CDR3 in DNA: TGTGCCAGCTCACCAAGTCCTAGTCGGGAGCAGTTCTTC. Its translation: CASSPSPSREQFF.

The chain combines TRBV5-4 with TRBJ1-2; D is uncertain. The V gene's germline CDR1 is SGHNT and CDR2 YYREEE (reference sequence). The CDR3 extends over 13 amino acids. Between the trimmed V and J ends, which lost 0 bases and 7 bases, there was a span of 10 bases. The CDR3: CASSLASSGGYTF. The CDR3 nucleotides are TGTGCCAGCAGCTTGGCCTCCTCGGGTGGCTACACCTTC.

Of note for this clone: A much larger clone is a single base away; this may be a read error. The same CDR3 can be traced to other DNA sequences in this sample. This chain joins TRBV29-1 and TRBJ2-5; D might be TRBD2 (7 bases). The germline V gene encodes CDR1 SQVTM and CDR2 ANQGSEA. This CDR3 is 14 amino acids long. The CDR3 region has the DNA TGCCGCGTGGGGGGCCTGGGGGGGGGAGAGACCCAGTACTTC. Its protein product is CRVGGLGGGETQYF.

The chain couples TRBV9 to TRBJ2-3, with 8 bases aligning to TRBD2. CDR1 and CDR2 (germline): SGDLS, YYNGEE. The trim removed 0 bases at V and 4 bases at J, leaving 7 bases unmatched. This CDR3 has 16 residues. The CDR3 sequence: CASSVAPPGGSDTQYF. The DNA of the CDR3 is TGTGCCAGCAGCGTAGCTCCTCCGGGGGGGTCAGATACGCAGTATTTT.

This chain joins TRBV10-2 and TRBJ1-5; D perhaps matches TRBD1 (6 bases). Trimming left V 2 bases short and J 6 bases short, with 11 bases between. Germline V gene sequence: CDR1 WSHSY, CDR2 SAAADI. The CDR3 contains 14 residues. The CDR3 sequence is CASSETGRGQPQHF. Written as DNA, the CDR3 is TGCGCCAGCAGTGAGACAGGCAGGGGTCAGCCCCAGCATTTT.

The rearrangement links TRBV5-4 to TRBJ2-3; 8 bases align to TRBD2. CDR1 is SGHNT and CDR2 is YYREEE in the germline V gene (reference sequence). V was clipped by 5 bases and J by 4 bases; unmatched bases: 6. CDR3 length: 14 residues. CDR3 protein: CASSLGLASDTQYF. In DNA form, the CDR3 reads TGTGCCAGCAGTTTAGGACTAGCATCAGATACGCAGTATTTT.

The genes are TRBV3-1 (or the pseudogene TRBV3-2) and TRBJ2-7; 9 positions match TRBD2. CDR3 length: 17 residues. Germline CDR1 and CDR2: LGHDT and YNNKEL (reference sequence). With V trimmed by 0 bases and J by 4 bases, 10 bases remained unmatched. As DNA, the CDR3 is TGTGCCAGCAGCCAAGATCCCAGGACTAGCGCATCGTACGAGCAGTACTTC. Protein: CASSQDPRTSASYEQYF.

The chain uses TRBV5-8 and TRBJ1-1, with 8 bases lining up with TRBD1. The CDR3 runs 17 residues. Germline V gene sequence: CDR1 SGHTS, CDR2 YDEGEE. V shed 1 base, J shed 0 bases, and the junction held 8 bases outside the gene matches. The CDR3 sequence: CASSLFFRGPMNTEAFF. CDR3 nucleotide sequence: TGTGCCAGCAGCTTGTTTTTCAGGGGGCCTATGAACACTGAAGCTTTCTTT.

This rearrangement joins TRBV7-2 to TRBJ1-6, with a tentative D call TRBD1 (5 bases). The CDR3 length is 15 residues. The V end lost 1 base, the J end lost 5 bases, and 9 bases lay between the germline ends. The germline gives CDR1 SGHTA, CDR2 FQGNSA. In nucleotides, the CDR3 is TGTGCCAGCAGCTTAGGGGACTCTCATAATTCACCCCTCCACTTT. Its protein is CASSLGDSHNSPLHF.

The CDR3 DNA reads as TGCGCCAGCAGCTTGGGACTAGCGGGGCGCTCTGGGGCCAACGTCCTGACTTTC. Translating it yields CASSLGLAGRSGANVLTF. The chain joins TRBV5-1 to TRBJ2-6; TRBD2 agrees at 11 bases. CDR3 size: 18 residues. V lost 0 bases, J lost 0 bases, and 2 bases stayed unmatched. The germline CDR1 and CDR2 sequences are SGHRS and YFSETQ.

The V and J genes are TRBV5-4 and TRBJ2-7, with D possibly being TRBD1 (5 bases). This CDR3 has 14 amino acids. The germline gives CDR1 SGHNT, CDR2 YYREEE (reference sequence). With 4 bases removed from V and 4 bases from J, the gap between germline ends came to 15 bases. CDR3 residues: CASSRVGESYEQYF. In DNA form, the CDR3 reads TGTGCCAGCAGCAGGGTAGGGGAATCGTACGAGCAGTACTTC.

The rearrangement links TRBV27 to TRBJ2-1, with 7 bases identical to TRBD2. The germline CDR1 and CDR2 sequences are MNHEY and SMNVEV (reference sequence). With 0 bases clipped from V and 6 bases from J, the junction kept 5 bases outside the gene matches. CDR3 size: 15 residues. The DNA of the CDR3 is TGTGCCAGCAGTTTATCGGGGGGGTTCATCAATGAGCAGTTCTTC. Its translation: CASSLSGGFINEQFF.

Here the CDR3 DNA reads TGTGCCAGCAGACGTGCCGGGACTCACACAGATACGCAGTATTTT. It specifies CASRRAGTHTDTQYF. The chain combines TRBV11-2 with TRBJ2-3; TRBD2 might be the D (6 bases). The CDR3 sequence is 15 residues long. Trimming took 6 bases from V and 2 from J, leaving 15 bases between them. Germline loops: CDR1 SGHAT, CDR2 FQNNGV.

This clone is a singleton in its sample. The CDR3 spells CASSLLGLSNQPQHF. CDR3 in DNA: TGTGCCAGCAGCTTACTCGGACTCTCGAATCAGCCCCAGCATTTT. The J gene is TRBJ1-5, the V gene TRBV7-2, with D uncertain. The CDR3 totals 15 residues. With 2 bases removed from V and 4 bases from J, the gap between germline ends came to 12 bases. The germline V gene encodes CDR1 SGHTA and CDR2 FQGNSA.

The V call is TRBV18, the J call TRBJ2-6; maybe TRBD1 (6 bases). The germline V gene encodes CDR1 KGHSH and CDR2 LQKENI. The CDR3 covers 16 residues. Trimming stripped 0 bases from V and 2 bases from J, with 8 bases between. In DNA form, the CDR3 reads TGTGCCAGCTCACCACCGTCAGGGGCTGGGGCCAACGTCCTGACTTTC. It translates to CASSPPSGAGANVLTF.

This sequence joins TRBV4-1 and TRBJ2-7, with TRBD1 matching 7 bases. The CDR3 totals 16 residues. V gave up 4 bases and J gave up 2 bases; unmatched junction bases: 11. In germline, CDR1 is MGHRA, CDR2 YSYEKL. The CDR3 reads CASSRSPGQQAYEQYF. CDR3 sequence (DNA): TGCGCCAGCAGCCGATCTCCGGGACAGCAAGCCTACGAGCAGTACTTC.

The V gene is TRBV28, the J gene TRBJ1-2, with 9 bases aligning to TRBD1. Germline V gives CDR1 MDHEN, CDR2 SYDVKM. V lost 4 bases to trimming and J lost 1 base; unmatched junction nucleotides: 7. The CDR3 contains 16 residues. The CDR3 DNA sequence: TGTGCCAGCAGTTGGGACAGGGAAGAGGGTAACTATGGCTACACCTTC. This translates into CASSWDREEGNYGYTF.